A single sample is the source of the 19 T cell receptor beta chains below, sequenced in a study of PD-1 blockade in classical Hodgkin lymphoma. Sample time point: cycle 4 day 1 (C4D1), after less than 7 weeks of nivolumab. No patient escaped relapse after autologous stem cell transplantation, and brentuximab vedotin exposure varied. TCRdb keeps only in-frame clones here, not all; method: immunoSEQ multiplex PCR. The sample lists about 14,000 clones, roughly 80% occurring once. The material sequenced was peripheral blood mononuclear cells (PBMCs), taken before the fourth cycle of nivolumab. These receptors all stem from a human donor with classical Hodgkin lymphoma.

The chain carries TRBV7-2 and TRBJ2-1, with TRBD1 matching over 9 bases. Germline loops: CDR1 SGHTA, CDR2 FQGNSA. The CDR3 is 15 residues long. V gave up 6 bases and J gave up 2 bases; unmatched junction bases: 5. The CDR3 spells CASSSDRGTYNEQFF. In DNA, the CDR3 is TGTGCCAGCAGTTCCGACAGGGGGACCTACAATGAGCAGTTCTTC.

Note on this clone: One end of the junction varies from germline; a read error may be responsible. J is TRBJ2-5 and V is TRBV7-7, with D maybe TRBD2 (7 bases). The CDR3 totals 15 residues. Germline CDR1 SSHAT, CDR2 FNYEAQ (reference sequence). The CDR3 loop reads CASSYSGGQQETQYF. The DNA of the CDR3 is TGTGCTAGCAGCTATTCGGGGGGCCAACAAGAGACCCAGTACTTC. Full variable domain (missing parts from reference TRBV7-7 and TRBJ2-5): GAGVSQSPRYKVTKRGQDVTLRCDPISSHATLYWYQQALGQGPEFLTYFNYEAQPDKSGLPSDRFSAERPEGSISTLTIQRTEQRDSAMYRCASSYSGGQQETQYFGPGTRLLVL.

This chain connects TRBV4-3 to TRBJ1-1; TRBD1 matches 7 bases. CDR3 length: 15 amino acids. CDR1 LGHNA and CDR2 YSLEER come from the germline V gene. With 3 bases clipped from V and 0 bases from J, the junction kept 4 bases outside the gene matches. The CDR3: CASSQSTGMNTEAFF. The CDR3 DNA is TGCGCCAGCAGCCAGTCGACAGGGATGAACACTGAAGCTTTCTTT.

The chain recombines TRBV28 with TRBJ1-4, with D maybe TRBD1 (6 bases). This CDR3 has 12 residues. Per germline, CDR1 MDHEN and CDR2 SYDVKM. V was clipped by 6 bases and J by 8 bases, with 10 bases between them. DNA of the CDR3: TGTGCCAGCAGGAGGGGGGGAGAAAAACTGTTTTTT. Translating gives CASRRGGEKLFF.

The V and J genes are TRBV27 and TRBJ1-5; the D is unclear. The germline gives CDR1 MNHEY, CDR2 SMNVEV (reference sequence). V dropped 4 bases and J dropped 0 bases, with 13 bases sitting between them. This CDR3 contains 16 residues. CDR3 nucleotide sequence: TGTGCCAGCAGTTCGACGTCAGCCCCTAGCAATCAGCCCCAGCATTTT. It translates to CASSSTSAPSNQPQHF.

This rearrangement joins TRBV6-1 to TRBJ2-3, with D possibly matching TRBD1 (5 bases). V gave up 4 bases and J gave up 3 bases, with 11 bases separating them. Germline CDR1 MNHNS, CDR2 SASEGT. The CDR3 extends over 14 amino acids. This chain's CDR3 is CASSGRVATDTQYF. As DNA, the CDR3 is TGTGCCAGCAGTGGCAGGGTGGCGACAGATACGCAGTATTTT.

The rearrangement uses TRBV6-6 and TRBJ1-2; D unclear. The CDR3 runs to 11 residues. Germline V lookup: CDR1 MNHNY, CDR2 SVGAGI (reference sequence). V gave up 5 bases and J gave up 4 bases, with 5 bases separating them. CDR3: CASSPGYGYTF. DNA for the CDR3: TGTGCCAGCAGTCCGGGCTATGGCTACACCTTC.

The J gene is TRBJ1-3, the V gene TRBV4-3; D possibly corresponds to TRBD1 (5 bases). The CDR3 runs 16 residues. The germline V gene encodes CDR1 LGHNA and CDR2 YSLEER. V was shortened by 0 bases and J by 4 bases, with 13 bases between the two germline ends. CDR3 loop: CASSQDRHGDGNTIYF. CDR3 sequence (DNA): TGCGCCAGCAGCCAAGATCGACATGGGGACGGAAACACCATATATTTT.

CDR3: CASSDRGTGANVLTF. CDR3 nucleotides: TGTGCCAGCAGTGACAGGGGGACTGGGGCCAACGTCCTGACTTTC. The chain uses TRBV6-4 and TRBJ2-6, with D possibly being TRBD1 (6 bases). Trimming left V 2 bases short and J 2 bases short, with 7 bases between. The length of the CDR3 is 15 residues. Per the germline V gene, CDR1 is MRHNA and CDR2 is SNTAGT.

V is TRBV7-2 and J is TRBJ2-7; possibly TRBD1 for D (6 bases). The CDR3 is 13 residues long. Trimming removed 3 bases at V and 5 bases at J, with 11 bases between. Germline V gives CDR1 SGHTA, CDR2 FQGNSA. The chain's CDR3 is CASSFGGTDEQYF. As DNA, the CDR3 is TGTGCCAGCAGCTTTGGGGGCACCGACGAGCAGTACTTC.

The sample holds a few counts of this clone. The gene calls are TRBV28 and TRBJ2-1; TRBD2 might be the D (5 bases). CDR1 and CDR2 (germline): MDHEN, SYDVKM. Trimming pared 4 bases from V and 6 bases from J, leaving 19 bases between. The CDR3 spans 16 residues. The DNA of the CDR3 is TGTGCCAGCAGTTCCGACACTGGGTGGCGGGCCAATGAGCAGTTCTTC. Translated: CASSSDTGWRANEQFF. The variable domain in full, completed from reference TRBV28 and TRBJ2-1, reads DVKVTQSSRYLVKRTGEKVFLECVQDMDHENMFWYRQDPGLGLRLIYFSYDVKMKEKGDIPEGYSVSREKKERFSLILESASTNQTSMYLCASSSDTGWRANEQFFGPGTRLTVL.

The V call is TRBV7-2, the J call TRBJ2-3; weak D call: TRBD2 (7 bases). Trimming took 3 bases from V and 4 from J, leaving 14 bases between them. The V gene's germline CDR1 is SGHTA and CDR2 FQGNSA. There are 15 residues in the CDR3. Here the CDR3 reads CASSLGGAGSDTQYF. CDR3 bases: TGTGCCAGCAGCTTGGGGGGGGCCGGCTCAGATACGCAGTATTTT.

The CDR3 nucleotides are TGTGCCAGTAACCCGGAGCATCGGGCGGGCGCAACTAATGAAAAACTGTTTTTT. Residues: CASNPEHRAGATNEKLFF. The gene calls are TRBV19 and TRBJ1-4, with unresolved D. This CDR3 is 18 amino acids long. V lost 7 bases to trimming and J lost 0 bases, with 21 bases between them. The germline gives CDR1 LNHDA, CDR2 SQIVND (reference sequence).

The chain is built from TRBV9 and TRBJ1-1, with 7 nucleotides matching TRBD1. Trimming cost V 3 bases and J 6 bases; bases outside gene matches: 11. The CDR3 extends over 15 amino acids. Germline CDR1 SGDLS, CDR2 YYNGEE. Written as DNA, the CDR3 is TGTGCCAGCAGCGAGGTCCCAGGGGGGACCGCTGAAGCTTTCTTT. This sequence encodes CASSEVPGGTAEAFF. The whole variable domain, remainder taken from reference TRBV9 and TRBJ1-1, is DSGVTQTPKHLITATGQRVTLRCSPRSGDLSVYWYQQSLDQGLQFLIQYYNGEERAKGNILERFSAQQFPDLHSELNLSSLELGDSALYFCASSEVPGGTAEAFFGQGTRLTVV.

V and J are TRBV30 and TRBJ2-7; D remains unclear. Looked up from germline, CDR1 is GTSNPN and CDR2 is SVGIG (reference sequence). The germline V and J ends were trimmed by 0 bases and 0 bases, with 6 bases remaining between them. The CDR3 extends over 13 amino acids. CDR3 bases: TGTGCCTGGAGTGTTAGACCCTCCTACGAGCAGTACTTC. Protein sequence: CAWSVRPSYEQYF. Full variable domain (rest looked up from reference TRBV30 and TRBJ2-7): SQTIHQWPATLVQPVGSPLSLECTVEGTSNPNLYWYRQAAGRGLQLLFYSVGIGQISSEVPQNLSASRPQDRQFILSSKKLLLSDSGFYLCAWSVRPSYEQYFGPGTRLTVT.

The genes are TRBV25-1 and TRBJ1-4; D is unclear. Trimming removed 5 bases from V and 0 bases from J, with 10 bases in between. The CDR3 runs 15 residues. CDR1 MGHDK and CDR2 SYGVNS come from the germline V gene. Here the CDR3 DNA reads TGTGCCAGCAGTTCACCGTACGCAACTAATGAAAAACTGTTTTTT. Protein: CASSSPYATNEKLFF. Complete variable domain (other parts from reference TRBV25-1 and TRBJ1-4): EADIYQTPRYLVIGTGKKITLECSQTMGHDKMYWYQQDPGMELHLIHYSYGVNSTEKGDLSSESTVSRIRTEHFPLTLESARPSHTSQYLCASSSPYATNEKLFFGSGTQLSVL.

The J gene is TRBJ1-5, the V gene TRBV19; 8 positions agree with TRBD1. CDR1 and CDR2 from the germline V gene are LNHDA and SQIVND (reference sequence). The CDR3 extends over 15 amino acids. After removal of 2 bases from V and 2 bases from J, the junction contained 2 bases not matched to a gene. CDR3 DNA sequence: TGTGCCAGTAGTATAAAGACAGGGGGCAATCAGCCCCAGCATTTT. Residues: CASSIKTGGNQPQHF.

The V and J genes are TRBV4-3 and TRBJ1-1; D not certain. Germline loops: CDR1 LGHNA, CDR2 YSLEER. This CDR3 spans 12 amino acids. V lost 4 bases, J lost 10 bases, and 13 bases lay in between. In nucleotides, the CDR3 is TGCGCCAGCAGCCCCTCCCCTCTATCAGCTTTCTTT. It is translated as CASSPSPLSAFF.

This rearrangement joins TRBV19 to TRBJ2-3; unclear D gene. The CDR3 contains 14 residues. V was clipped by 1 base and J by 2 bases, with 7 bases between them. CDR1 LNHDA and CDR2 SQIVND come from the germline V gene (reference sequence). The CDR3 protein is CASSIGILTDTQYF. CDR3 bases: TGTGCCAGTAGTATAGGGATCCTCACAGATACGCAGTATTTT. Full variable domain (remainder filled in from reference TRBV19 and TRBJ2-3): DGGITQSPKYLFRKEGQNVTLSCEQNLNHDAMYWYRQDPGQGLRLIYYSQIVNDFQKGDIAEGYSVSREKKESFPLTVTSAQKNPTAFYLCASSIGILTDTQYFGPGTRLTVL.